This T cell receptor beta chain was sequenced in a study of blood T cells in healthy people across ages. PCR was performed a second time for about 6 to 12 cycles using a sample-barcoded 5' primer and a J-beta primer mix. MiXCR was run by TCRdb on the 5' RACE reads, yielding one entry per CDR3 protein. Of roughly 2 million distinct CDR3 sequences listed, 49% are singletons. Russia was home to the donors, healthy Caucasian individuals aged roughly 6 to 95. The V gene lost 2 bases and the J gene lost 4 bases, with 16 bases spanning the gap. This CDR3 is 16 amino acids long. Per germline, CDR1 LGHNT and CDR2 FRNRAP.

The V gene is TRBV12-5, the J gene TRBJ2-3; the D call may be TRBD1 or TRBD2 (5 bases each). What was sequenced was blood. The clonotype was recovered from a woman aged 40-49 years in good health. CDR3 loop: CASGLIIGDVADTQYF. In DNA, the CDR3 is TGTGCTAGTGGTTTGATCATCGGGGACGTTGCAGATACGCAGTATTTT.